The 4 T cell receptor beta chains below were found in one sample sequenced in a study of blood T cell repertoires in COVID-19. Sequenced by immunoSEQ multiplex PCR; TCRdb stores in-frame clones only, minus some. The sample consists of about 64,000 clones, roughly 88% of them appearing once. Sequenced input: peripheral blood. These receptors originate from a human donor in a cohort sampled during active COVID-19.

This clone was detected only once. The chain combines TRBV27 with TRBJ1-6; no clear D gene. The CDR3 loop spans 15 amino acids. V was shortened by 3 bases and J by 0 bases, with 6 bases between the two germline ends. Germline-derived CDR1 and CDR2 are MNHEY and SMNVEV (reference sequence). The CDR3 is CASSLVSSYNSPLHF. In nucleotides, the CDR3 is TGTGCCAGCAGTTTGGTCAGCTCCTATAATTCACCCCTCCACTTT.

The chain joins TRBV27 to TRBJ2-7; 10 nucleotides agree with TRBD2. The CDR3 has 15 residues. With V trimmed by 1 base and J by 6 bases, 6 bases remained unmatched. The germline V gene has CDR1 MNHEY and CDR2 SMNVEV (reference sequence). In DNA, the CDR3 is TGTGCCAGCAGTTTATTTCGGACTAGCGGACTCGAGCAGTACTTC. This gives the protein CASSLFRTSGLEQYF.

This chain connects TRBV21-1 to TRBJ1-5; the table's D call of TRBD1 was not tested on the DNA. TRBV21-1 is deemed a pseudogene. This CDR3 is built from 14 residues. In nucleotides, the CDR3 is TGTGCCAGCGCGAAAGACAGGGAAGGTCAGCCCCAGCATTTT. It encodes CASAKDREGQPQHF.

The gene calls are TRBV24-1 and TRBJ2-1, with D possibly TRBD2 on 5 matching bases. Looked up from germline, CDR1 is KGHDR and CDR2 is SFDVKD. V lost 3 bases and J 4 bases, leaving 18 bases between the germline ends. This CDR3 spans 17 amino acids. This CDR3 reads CATSDPFRSGDYNEQFF. The CDR3 nucleotides are TGTGCCACCAGTGATCCTTTTAGAAGCGGAGATTACAATGAGCAGTTCTTC.